This T cell receptor beta chain originates from a study of monozygotic twins with inflammatory bowel disease (dated by TCRdb to between 2018 and 2020). Broadly, across the study: A total of 28 monozygotic twin pairs were included in the full study, comprising nine German pairs (four IBD-concordant, five IBD-discordant) and 19 IBD-discordant Danish pairs. The search for disease-associated traits relied mainly on comparing IBD patients with their genetically identical healthy co-twins within discordant pairs. Each individual had, on average, about 151 000 unique TCRalpha sequences and 181 000 unique TCRbeta sequences available for analysis. On the study overall, not on this receptor specifically: The results gave no support for a single strong signal or clonotype linked to IBD. Repertoire similarity did not differ between concordant and discordant twins, possibly due to limited statistical power. Fewer clonotypes were shared with other individuals by IBD patients than by healthy twins, most markedly in patients showing signs of disease activity. The analysis was unable to tell different T cell subtypes apart. Measured by the inverse Simpson index, TCRbeta repertoire diversity was lower in IBD patients than in their healthy co-twins. Differing immunosuppressive treatments among patients may have added background noise and inter-individual variability to the repertoires.

From each donor, an approximately 2.3 ml peripheral blood sample was collected into PAXgene tubes and kept at -80 degrees C. Total RNA was isolated from whole blood with the PAXgene blood miRNA kit on an automated QIAcube, without T cell sorting. Peripheral blood from monozygotic twin pairs, either concordant or discordant for inflammatory bowel disease, underwent deep TCRalpha and TCRbeta repertoire profiling that used unique molecular barcoding. Smoking habits were recorded for all twin pairs, and individuals were classified as current, former or never smokers. A word on this clonotype: Its antigen is still unknown.

Receptors were amplified or captured by 5' RACE. Preparation of each TCR library used approximately 3.5 ug of total RNA. For each sample, cDNA synthesis was carried out in eight separate reactions using SMARTScribe reverse transcriptase. During cDNA synthesis, unique molecular identifiers containing a 6-nucleotide sample barcode were introduced by template switching. TCRalpha and TCRbeta cDNA was amplified in two nested PCRs of about 17 and 10 cycles, and bead purification was carried out after each PCR. Before amplification, cDNA was treated with uracil DNA-glycosylase and purified using the QIAquick PCR purification kit. The second PCR added Illumina TruSeq-compatible adapters along with sample-specific barcodes. TapeStation and Qubit were used to check library quality and concentration, and 5 to 6.5 ng of each library went into the pool. Pooled libraries were sequenced on an Illumina HiSeq2500 single-index Rapid Run with 2 x 100 bp reads and custom sequencing primers. Per the authors' processing: PCR and sequencing errors were corrected by UMI-based consensus assembly using MiGEC version 1.2.6. V(D)J alignment, clonotype assembly and CDR3 extraction were performed with MiXCR version 2.1.1. To normalise gene usage, clonotype sharing and MAIT/NKT TCR abundance, the analysis used the top 1000, 10 000 and 20 000 clonotypes per sample. Diversity was computed as the inverse Simpson index with the vegan R package after downsampling to 27 000 UMIs. Paired Mann-Whitney U tests were applied to discordant twin pairs, with Benjamini-Hochberg correction for multiple testing. TCRdb reanalyzed the reads, keeping one entry per CDR3 protein sequence and omitting DNA. The V and J calls and clone size are TCRdb's, not the authors'. The table for this sample records 300,000 to 450,000 distinct CDR3 sequences. In total, the top ten clones hold 2.5% to 3% of the sample.

What was sequenced was blood. This TCR was recovered from a human donor with ulcerative colitis or Crohn's disease, or a healthy co-twin of an affected twin (not recorded which).

The CDR3 region: CASSEFVRGGEQYF. The V gene is TRBV2 and the J gene is TRBJ2-7; TCRdb's assignment of TRBD1 cannot be checked, as there is no DNA. The CDR3 runs 14 amino acids, cysteine and phenylalanine included. No DNA was logged. According to the germline V gene, CDR1 reads SNHLY and CDR2 reads FYNNEI.